This is a list of T cell receptor beta chains from one sample in a study of T-cell memory formation after mild COVID-19. From the 5' RACE reads, TCRdb called clonotypes with MiXCR, one entry per CDR3 protein. The repertoire holds hundreds of thousands of distinct CDR3 sequences, with more than 15% as singletons. Material for sequencing was PBMCs or a T cell subset sorted from them (not recorded which). The receptor set was obtained from a man between 18 and 29 years old who had mild COVID-19 (a few samples of this study predate the infection). Cell type and time point are not known. CDR3s include the opening cysteine and the closing phenylalanine or tryptophan. The D gene is left open where the match is weak. Size values are once, few and many counts, or a class for expanded clones, and some rows have none.

V gene	clone size	J gene	D gene	CDR3 protein	CDR3 DNA
TRBV3-1	.	TRBJ2-7	TRBD1	CASSVGTGDYEQYF	TGTGCCAGCAGCGTGGGGACAGGGGACTACGAGCAGTACTTC
TRBV12-3/TRBV12-4	few	TRBJ2-5	.	CASSPLTIQETQYF	TGTGCCAGCAGTCCGCTGACAATCCAAGAGACCCAGTACTTC
TRBV5-1	.	TRBJ2-7	.	CASSYTGKSYEQYF	TGCGCCAGCAGCTATACCGGGAAATCCTACGAGCAGTACTTC
TRBV11-2	.	TRBJ1-6	.	CASSYPSIGASRSPLHF	TGTGCCAGCAGCTATCCCTCCATAGGGGCGAGTCGTTCACCCCTCCACTTT
TRBV15	few	TRBJ1-5	.	CATSSPGRGNQPQHF	TGTGCCACCAGCAGTCCTGGGAGGGGCAATCAGCCCCAGCATTTT
TRBV7-2	.	TRBJ1-5	.	CASSLVAGTDQPQHF	TGTGCCAGCAGCTTAGTAGCAGGTACGGATCAGCCCCAGCATTTT
TRBV19	.	TRBJ2-3	.	CASGQPYTQYF	TGTGCCAGTGGGCAGCCCTATACGCAGTATTTT
TRBV11-2	.	TRBJ2-5	.	CASSVVITRIGQETQYF	TGTGCCAGCAGTGTGGTCATAACGAGGATCGGACAAGAGACCCAGTACTTC
TRBV5-1	many	TRBJ2-5	.	CASSHTLDTIVF	TGCGCCAGCAGCCACACACTGGACACGATTGTCTTC
TRBV3-1	.	TRBJ1-1	.	CASSQDPGRSNTEAFF	TGTGCCAGCAGCCAAGACCCGGGACGGTCGAACACTGAAGCTTTCTTT
TRBV9	few	TRBJ1-2	.	CASGPGPYGYTF	TGTGCCAGCGGACCCGGACCCTATGGCTACACCTTC
TRBV9	.	TRBJ2-7	.	CASSVVITAPPYEQYF	TGTGCCAGCAGCGTAGTAATAACAGCACCCCCCTACGAGCAGTACTTC
TRBV29-1	few	TRBJ2-2	.	CSVLRNTGELFF	TGCAGCGTTCTGCGTAACACCGGGGAGCTGTTTTTT
TRBV29-1	.	TRBJ2-7	.	CSVEKGNYEQYF	TGCAGCGTTGAGAAGGGAAACTACGAGCAGTACTTC
TRBV7-9	few	TRBJ1-5	.	CASSEGGQPQHF	TGTGCCAGCAGCGAGGGAGGTCAGCCCCAGCATTTT
TRBV7-9	few	TRBJ1-3	.	CASSLPGLPGNTIYF	TGTGCCAGCAGCTTACCGGGTTTACCCGGAAACACCATATATTTT
TRBV9	.	TRBJ2-1	.	CASSEGTLSWTSSYNEQFF	TGTGCCAGCAGTGAGGGGACTCTCTCGTGGACCAGCTCCTACAATGAGCAGTTCTTC
TRBV4-1	few	TRBJ2-7	TRBD1	CASSPPPDRAHEQYF	TGCGCCAGCAGCCCCCCACCGGACAGGGCTCACGAGCAGTACTTC
TRBV6-5	few	TRBJ2-2	TRBD2	CASSAGGGRRSRELFF	TGTGCCAGCAGCGCCGGGGGGGGGCGACGATCCAGGGAGCTGTTTTTT
TRBV4-1	.	TRBJ1-5	TRBD1	CASSSRSLQGNQPQHF	TGCGCCAGCAGCTCACGGTCCCTACAGGGGAATCAGCCCCAGCATTTT